Listed here is a single T cell receptor (beta chain). Its antigen remains unidentified. This entry comes from a study of T cells in Graves' hyperthyroidism and ophthalmopathy. Hyperthyroidism was newly diagnosed in patients aged 18 to 65 (duration under 2 months). Diagnoses rested on clinical symptoms, serum thyroxine and TRAb, thyroid ultrasound and orbital computed tomography. The study collected blood at first hyperthyroidism diagnosis, before any ophthalmopathy symptoms arose. V was trimmed by 6 bases and J by 5 bases, leaving 13 bases between them. Per the germline V gene, CDR1 is MNHEY and CDR2 is SMNVEV (reference sequence). The CDR3 consists of 13 residues. Study-level points and caveats: In the blood, most expanded thyroid clonotypes above 0.001 appeared as well.

Amplified regions were TCR beta CDR3 sequences from RNA transcripts. The HTBI primer set served for first-round RT-PCR of the TCR CDR3. TCRdb passed the multiplex PCR reads through MiXCR, listing each CDR3 protein once. The sample shows hundreds of thousands of distinct CDR3 sequences, around 20% of them seen only once. V usage is TRBV27 and J usage is TRBJ1-1; D gene uncertain. This receptor was obtained from a woman in her fifties or sixties with Graves' hyperthyroidism that later progressed to Graves' ophthalmopathy. The sequenced sample was blood. This chain's CDR3 is CASSYSVITEAFF. The CDR3, as DNA: TGTGCCAGCAGCTACTCTGTTATTACTGAAGCTTTCTTT.